This T cell receptor (beta chain) comes out of a study of neurological immune-mediated disorders. Study-wide context: Of the approximately 35 patients who had multiple sclerosis, about 30 had the relapsing-remitting form and 3 had the secondary progressive form.

This clonotype appeared a few times. The antigen is undetermined. The junction differs from germline at one of its ends, possibly a read error. Study-wide findings and caveats: No CDR3 amino acid sequences recurred among expanded clones across subjects, suggesting private repertoires in all groups.

The making of cDNA relied on 5'RACE with 10-nucleotide random UMIs. From the 5' RACE reads, TCRdb called clonotypes with MiXCR, one entry per CDR3 protein. The table records roughly 74,000 distinct CDR3 sequences, less than 5.5% of them present only once. Input material: PBMCs. The TCR was taken from a man aged 18 to 30 with multiple sclerosis.

In nucleotides, the CDR3 is TGTGCCAGCCGTCCAGGGGGTACCGAGGGCGGTCAGCCCCAGAATTTT. This codes for CASRPGGTEGGQPQNF. This sequence joins TRBV18 and TRBJ1-5; TRBD1 matches at 7 bases. There are 16 residues in the CDR3. Germline assignment: CDR1 KGHSH and CDR2 LQKENI.